This T cell receptor beta chain derives from a study of cytomegalovirus exposure and HLA in healthy donors. Trimming pared 5 bases from V and 1 base from J, leaving 11 bases between. The CDR3 length is 14 residues. The germline gives CDR1 MDHEN, CDR2 SYDVKM. Vbeta (60) and Jbeta (13) primers were used in the PCR. The repertoire was sequenced with immunoSEQ multiplex PCR; TCRdb's copy has only in-frame clones and lacks some. The table shows some 90,000 clones, with approximately 81% occurring only once. Study-level points and caveats: TCR association rates varied by HLA locus in a later analysis, with DRB1 highest and HLA-C lowest. Several V segments, TRBV6-2 and TRBV6-3 among them, could not be told apart and were dropped.

A word on this clone: The antigen is undetermined.

The V gene is TRBV28, the J gene TRBJ1-2, with D tentatively TRBD1 (6 bases). Sequencing was done on a sample of PBMCs. The receptor was derived from a woman aged 40 to 50 in good health and CMV-seronegative. The CDR3 bases are TGTGCCAGCAGTCTAAGGACAGTTAACTATGGCTACACCTTC. It codes for CASSLRTVNYGYTF.